This T cell receptor (beta chain) was sequenced in a study of regulatory T cells in long-lasting Graves disease. In the case of this clonotype: Its antigen is not known. Given a much more abundant clone one base away, this may be a read error.

In building TCR beta libraries, iRepertoire HTBI primers were used together with Arm-PCR of CDR3 regions. TCRdb reprocessed the multiplex PCR reads via MiXCR and lists one record per CDR3 protein. The sample gives fewer than 500,000 distinct CDR3 sequences, about 16% of which show up once; about 12% is in the top ten. Study outcomes and limitations: The analysis examined peripheral blood only and excluded thyroid tissue. Persistent disease exhibited a predilection for TRBV28, TRBJ1-2 and TRBJ2-5.

CDR1 and CDR2 from the germline V gene are LNHNV and YYDKDF (reference sequence). CDR3 size: 14 residues. Time point noted: newly diagnosed GD, antithyroid drugs for less than 3 months. Construction of the TCR library relied on RNA isolated from PBMCs. This sample also belongs to another study, concerning T cells in Graves' hyperthyroidism and ophthalmopathy.

The chain has TRBV15 and TRBJ2-7, with TRBD1 matching over 7 bases. The sample here was peripheral blood mononuclear cells (PBMCs), taken at new diagnosis, from a patient treated with antithyroid drugs. This TCR derives from a middle-aged man with Graves disease. CDR3 loop: CATCREGGGYEQYF. Here the CDR3 DNA reads TGTGCCACCTGCAGAGAAGGGGGCGGCTACGAGCAGTACTTC. Using reference TRBV15 and TRBJ2-7 for the parts outside the CDR3, the full variable domain is DAMVIQNPRYQVTQFGKPVTLSCSQTLNHNVMYWYQQKSSQAPKLLFHYYDKDFNNEADTPDNFQSRRPNTSFCFLDIRSPGLGDTAMYLCATCREGGGYEQYFGPGTRLTVT.